The next 19 T cell receptor beta chains were all read from a single sample in a study of blood T cell repertoires in COVID-19. The data were produced by immunoSEQ multiplex PCR, yet TCRdb's version contains in-frame clones alone and is incomplete. The table lists about 320,000 clones, around 84% of them singletons. The source material was PBMCs or T cells enriched from blood (not recorded which). Source of these receptors: a woman in her 30s who had been exposed to COVID-19.

This rearrangement joins TRBV2 to TRBJ1-1; D is uncertain. Germline V CDR1 and CDR2: SNHLY, FYNNEI. The V end lost 8 bases, the J end lost 1 base, and 11 bases lay between the germline ends. This CDR3 comprises 13 residues. The CDR3 DNA follows: TGTGCCAGCCTTGAGCGGTCGAACACTGAAGCTTTCTTT. This gives the protein CASLERSNTEAFF. Filled out from reference TRBV2 and TRBJ1-1, the complete variable domain reads EPEVTQTPSHQVTQMGQEVILRCVPISNHLYFYWYRQILGQKVEFLVSFYNNEISEKSEIFDDQFSVERPDGSNFTLKIRSTKLEDSAMYFCASLERSNTEAFFGQGTRLTVV.

CDR3 nucleotide sequence: TGTGCCAGCAGCACTACCCGGGGGGCCGATGAGCAGTTCTTC. It translates to CASSTTRGADEQFF. The chain is built from TRBV7-3 and TRBJ2-1; TRBD2 is a possible D gene (7 bases). The CDR3 covers 14 residues. Per germline, CDR1 SGHTA and CDR2 FQGTGA. V dropped 5 bases and J dropped 8 bases, with 16 bases sitting between them.

The chain joins TRBV7-9 to TRBJ2-3; 8 bases align to TRBD2. The CDR3 loop spans 15 amino acids. The J segment lost 2 bases and the V segment lost 4 bases, leaving 5 bases of the junction unmatched. Germline loops: CDR1 SEHNR, CDR2 FQNEAQ (reference sequence). As DNA, the CDR3 is TGTGCCAGCAGCTACGGGGGGGCGCTCACAGATACGCAGTATTTT. Translated, it gives CASSYGGALTDTQYF.

The rearrangement uses TRBV19 and TRBJ1-6, with no clear D. The V gene's germline CDR1 is LNHDA and CDR2 SQIVND (reference sequence). There are 14 residues in the CDR3. Trimming took 4 bases from V and 10 from J, leaving 14 bases between them. CDR3 in amino acids: CASSSYRTSSPLHF. The CDR3 DNA follows: TGTGCCAGTAGTAGTTACAGAACGTCCTCACCCCTCCACTTT.

The chain couples TRBV7-3 to TRBJ2-3; 9 bases align to TRBD1. Germline V gene data show CDR1 as SGHTA and CDR2 as FQGTGA. The CDR3 is made up of 17 amino acids. V shed 4 bases, J shed 2 bases, and the junction held 10 bases outside the gene matches. In DNA, the CDR3 is TGTGCCAGCAGCTCGACCCGGGACAGGGCTTTCACAGATACGCAGTATTTT. Translated: CASSSTRDRAFTDTQYF. Looking up the rest from reference TRBV7-3 and TRBJ2-3 gives the full variable domain: GAGVSQTPSNKVTEKGKYVELRCDPISGHTALYWYRQSLGQGPEFLIYFQGTGAADDSGLPNDRFFAVRPEGSVSTLKIQRTERGDSAVYLCASSSTRDRAFTDTQYFGPGTRLTVL.

V usage is TRBV24-1 and J usage is TRBJ2-5; TRBD1 aligns across 11 bases. In germline, CDR1 is KGHDR, CDR2 SFDVKD. The CDR3 is 17 amino acids. V was pared by 0 bases and J by 4 bases, with 6 bases of the junction left unmatched. The CDR3: CATSDLGTGGGRETQYF. For the CDR3, the DNA is TGTGCCACCAGTGATTTGGGGACAGGGGGAGGACGAGAGACCCAGTACTTC.

This chain joins TRBV30 and TRBJ2-7; 8 bases match TRBD2. The germline V gene encodes CDR1 GTSNPN and CDR2 SVGIG (reference sequence). The CDR3 loop spans 14 amino acids. V shed 0 bases, J shed 2 bases, and the junction held 3 bases outside the gene matches. CDR3: CAWSVGGRTYEQYF. The CDR3 DNA reads TGTGCCTGGAGTGTAGGCGGGAGGACCTACGAGCAGTACTTC. The full variable domain, with the rest looked up from reference TRBV30 and TRBJ2-7, is SQTIHQWPATLVQPVGSPLSLECTVEGTSNPNLYWYRQAAGRGLQLLFYSVGIGQISSEVPQNLSASRPQDRQFILSSKKLLLSDSGFYLCAWSVGGRTYEQYFGPGTRLTVT.

V gene TRBV7-2 combines with J gene TRBJ2-7; 15 bases line up with TRBD2. Germline values: CDR1 SGHTA, CDR2 FQGNSA. With 5 bases clipped from V and 5 bases from J, the junction kept 7 bases outside the gene matches. This CDR3 is 16 amino acids long. In DNA form, the CDR3 reads TGTGCCAGCAGCCCCGGACTAGCGGGGGGGCAAAACGAGCAGTACTTC. This gives the protein CASSPGLAGGQNEQYF. The variable domain in full, with the rest retrieved from reference TRBV7-2 and TRBJ2-7, is GAGVSQSPSNKVTEKGKDVELRCDPISGHTALYWYRQSLGQGLEFLIYFQGNSAPDKSGLPSDRFSAERTGGSVSTLTIQRTQQEDSAVYLCASSPGLAGGQNEQYFGPGTRLTVT.

This clone was detected once. The rearrangement links TRBV27 to TRBJ1-2; D perhaps matches TRBD1 (5 bases). CDR3 length: 13 residues. V gave up 2 bases and J gave up 6 bases, with 10 bases separating them. Germline loops: CDR1 MNHEY, CDR2 SMNVEV (reference sequence). CDR3 sequence: CASSLRQGNGYTF. CDR3 in DNA: TGTGCCAGCAGTTTAAGGCAGGGAAATGGCTACACCTTC.

The CDR3 DNA is TGTGCCTGGAGTTCCCGAGCCGGGGAGCTGTTTTTT. It yields the protein CAWSSRAGELFF. This chain links TRBV30 with TRBJ2-2; D call uncertain. Germline V lookup: CDR1 GTSNPN, CDR2 SVGIG (reference sequence). V was clipped by 2 bases and J by 6 bases, with 7 bases between them. The CDR3 has 12 amino acids.

This chain connects TRBV10-1 to TRBJ1-6, with a weak D call TRBD1 (6 bases). Per germline, CDR1 WNHNN and CDR2 SYGVQD (reference sequence). V was cut by 2 bases and J by 5 bases, with 10 bases left in between. This CDR3 comprises 15 residues. The chain's CDR3 is CASSEGSGDNSPLHF. In nucleotides, the CDR3 is TGCGCCAGCAGTGAGGGGTCAGGGGATAATTCACCCCTCCACTTT.

The chain combines TRBV10-3 with TRBJ2-1; the D gene is possibly TRBD2 (6 bases). The CDR3 is 15 amino acids. The germline gives CDR1 ENHRY, CDR2 SYGVKD. Trimming cost V 7 bases and J 8 bases, with 21 bases left between them. The DNA for the CDR3 is TGTGCCATCAAAGGGTCCGAGACTAGTAACGATGAGCAGTTCTTC. It translates to CAIKGSETSNDEQFF.

This clone was counted a few times. The chain couples TRBV4-3 to TRBJ1-1, with 7 bases identical to TRBD1. CDR1 is LGHNA, CDR2 YSLEER, per germline. This CDR3 contains 13 residues. V gave up 3 bases and J gave up 8 bases; unmatched junction bases: 6. CDR3 in DNA: TGCGCCAGCAGCCAGCAACTACAGGGGGAAGCTTTCTTT. Amino acids: CASSQQLQGEAFF.

The chain links TRBV9 to TRBJ2-3; D is perhaps TRBD2 (6 bases). Germline V gene sequence: CDR1 SGDLS, CDR2 YYNGEE. The CDR3 has 15 residues. The V end was cut by 4 bases, the J end by 3 bases, with 15 bases between. Written as DNA, the CDR3 is TGTGCCAGCAGCCCGGGGACTTCCTTAACAGATACGCAGTATTTT. Its protein is CASSPGTSLTDTQYF.

As concerns this clone: The same CDR3 is also encoded by other DNA sequences in this sample. The V gene is TRBV4-1, the J gene TRBJ2-3; D perhaps matches TRBD1 (5 bases). The germline V gene encodes CDR1 MGHRA and CDR2 YSYEKL. This CDR3 region has 13 residues. V was pared by 3 bases and J by 6 bases, with 10 bases between. CDR3: CASSHAGADTQYF. The CDR3 region has the DNA TGCGCCAGCAGCCATGCTGGGGCTGATACGCAGTATTTT.

The V gene is TRBV3-1 (or the pseudogene TRBV3-2), the J gene TRBJ1-4; 7 nucleotides align to TRBD1. Trimming took 1 base from V and 4 from J; bases not matched to a gene: 6. Germline CDR1 and CDR2: LGHDT and YNNKEL (reference sequence). The length of the CDR3 is 16 residues. CDR3 sequence: CASSQGGQLLNEKLFF. In DNA, the CDR3 is TGTGCCAGCAGCCAAGGGGGACAGCTACTTAATGAAAAACTGTTTTTT.

J is TRBJ1-2 and V is TRBV2, with 8 bases identical to TRBD1. The CDR3 totals 13 residues. The V gene's germline CDR1 is SNHLY and CDR2 FYNNEI. The junction had 7 bases not matched to a gene; V was cut back by 5 bases and J by 8 bases. The chain's CDR3 is CASSSGQGHGYTF. CDR3 in DNA: TGTGCCAGCAGTAGCGGACAGGGTCACGGCTACACCTTC. Drawing the rest from reference TRBV2 and TRBJ1-2, the complete variable domain is EPEVTQTPSHQVTQMGQEVILRCVPISNHLYFYWYRQILGQKVEFLVSFYNNEISEKSEIFDDQFSVERPDGSNFTLKIRSTKLEDSAMYFCASSSGQGHGYTFGSGTRLTVV.

The V gene is TRBV11-2, the J gene TRBJ2-5; TRBD2 is a possible D gene (5 bases). The CDR3 totals 16 residues. CDR1 and CDR2 (germline): SGHAT, FQNNGV. V was cut by 1 base and J by 2 bases, with 14 bases left in between. This CDR3 reads CASSLGTSGKQETQYF. The CDR3 DNA is TGTGCCAGCAGCTTAGGGACGTCGGGGAAGCAAGAGACCCAGTACTTC.

The chain carries TRBV7-2 and TRBJ1-5; D possibly corresponds to TRBD1 (6 bases). This CDR3 contains 14 residues. Between the trimmed V and J ends, which lost 2 bases and 2 bases, there was a span of 7 bases. Germline-derived CDR1 and CDR2 are SGHTA and FQGNSA. In DNA form, the CDR3 reads TGTGCCAGCAGCTTAAGACAGGGCAATCAGCCCCAGCATTTT. Protein: CASSLRQGNQPQHF.